These 9 T cell receptor beta chains were sequenced from one sample in a study of T cells in Graves' hyperthyroidism and ophthalmopathy. TCR beta CDR3 regions were amplified from RNA transcripts. HTBI primers were used for first-round RT-PCR of the TCR CDR3. TCRdb independently ran MiXCR on the multiplex PCR reads; one entry per CDR3 protein. Among 300,000 to 500,000 distinct CDR3 sequences listed, around an eighth were seen once. The sequencing sample was made of blood. Receptor source: a man aged 45-65 years with Graves' ophthalmopathy.

This clonotype came up many times. This CDR3 is CSAGGREGETQYF. CDR3 nucleotides: TGCAGTGCCGGCGGGCGGGAGGGAGAGACCCAGTACTTC. This rearrangement joins TRBV20-1 to TRBJ2-5, with 9 bases fitting TRBD2. The CDR3 loop spans 13 amino acids. The ends lost 6 bases at V and 4 bases at J; junction bases unmatched: 6. Looked up from germline, CDR1 is DFQATT and CDR2 is SNEGSKA (reference sequence).

The J gene is TRBJ2-1, the V gene TRBV6-1; 10 bases line up with TRBD1. The trim removed 3 bases at V and 6 bases at J, leaving 2 bases unmatched. The germline V gene encodes CDR1 MNHNS and CDR2 SASEGT. This CDR3 contains 14 residues. This CDR3 reads CASSEDRGVNEQFF. DNA for the CDR3: TGTGCCAGCAGTGAGGACAGGGGGGTCAATGAGCAGTTCTTC.

This clonotype was picked up many times. This sequence joins TRBV6-1 and TRBJ2-3; D is ambiguous. V was cut by 5 bases and J by 3 bases, with 15 bases left in between. Germline-derived CDR1 and CDR2 are MNHNS and SASEGT. The CDR3 has 15 amino acids. The DNA for the CDR3 is TGTGCCAGCAGTTCTCCCAGCTCGACAACAGATACGCAGTATTTT. This translates into CASSSPSSTTDTQYF.

The chain employs TRBV20-1 and TRBJ1-2; 9 bases agree with TRBD1. Germline values: CDR1 DFQATT, CDR2 SNEGSKA (reference sequence). This CDR3 comprises 13 residues. V shed 0 bases and J 8 bases; nucleotides not matched to a gene: 4. CDR3 amino acids: CSARDWTGEGYTF. The DNA for the CDR3 is TGCAGTGCTAGAGATTGGACAGGGGAGGGCTACACCTTC.

The CDR3 spells CASSYSGLAGFNEQFF. The CDR3 DNA sequence: TGTGCCAGCAGTTACTCTGGACTAGCGGGCTTTAATGAGCAGTTCTTC. V is TRBV6-2 or TRBV6-3 and J is TRBJ2-1; 11 nucleotides agree with TRBD2. Germline CDR1 is MNHEY and CDR2 is SVGEGT. CDR3 size: 16 residues. With V trimmed by 0 bases and J by 7 bases, 5 bases remained unmatched.

The J gene is TRBJ2-7, the V gene TRBV19, with TRBD1 matching 9 bases. The germline gives CDR1 LNHDA, CDR2 SQIVND (reference sequence). The CDR3 spans 15 residues. V gave up 1 base and J gave up 3 bases; unmatched junction bases: 4. The CDR3 loop is CASSIVGTGIYEQYF. DNA for the CDR3: TGTGCCAGTAGTATAGTTGGGACAGGGATCTACGAGCAGTACTTC.

This clonotype showed up many times. The J gene is TRBJ1-1, the V gene TRBV12-3 or TRBV12-4; no reliable D call. The CDR3 sequence is 17 residues long. V was pared by 5 bases and J by 0 bases, with 19 bases between. CDR3 sequence (DNA): TGTGCCAGCAGTCCCCCGAGGACGGAGAAAGTGAACACTGAAGCTTTCTTT. This translates into CASSPPRTEKVNTEAFF.

This clonotype has ten or more counts. This chain links TRBV10-3 with TRBJ2-7, with D possibly TRBD1 on 5 matching bases. Between the trimmed V and J ends, which lost 6 bases and 7 bases, there was a span of 19 bases. Germline CDR1 and CDR2: ENHRY and SYGVKD. This CDR3 is 14 amino acids long. The CDR3 region has the DNA TGTGCCATCAGCGAACAGGACACGTTTAAAGAGCAGTACTTC. Its translation: CAISEQDTFKEQYF.

This clonotype was recorded many times. The J gene is TRBJ1-1, the V gene TRBV11-2; possible D gene TRBD1, 5 bases. The ends were cut back, 5 bases at V and 8 bases at J, with 18 bases in the middle. Germline V gives CDR1 SGHAT, CDR2 FQNNGV. The CDR3 has 14 amino acids. The CDR3: CASSQQAGTGEAFF. In DNA, the CDR3 is TGTGCCAGCAGCCAACAAGCTGGGACGGGCGAAGCTTTCTTT.